This T cell receptor beta chain was sequenced for a study of control samples from healthy donors and cancer patients. V lost 3 bases and J lost 3, with 16 bases in between. Germline V gene data show CDR1 as SGHTS and CDR2 as YDEGEE. The CDR3 runs 16 residues. TCRdb's copy holds only in-frame clones and misses some; the assay was immunoSEQ multiplex PCR. The sample yields around 100,000 clones, around nine tenths seen once. A single count supports this clone. The sample consisted of blood. This clonotype was obtained from a man aged 25-45 years in good health. The chain links TRBV5-8 to TRBJ1-5; a possible D gene is TRBD1 (5 bases). The DNA of the CDR3 is TGTGCCAGCAGCTCCTTTTCTGGGGGGTACAATCAGCCCCAGCATTTT. Translating gives CASSSFSGGYNQPQHF.